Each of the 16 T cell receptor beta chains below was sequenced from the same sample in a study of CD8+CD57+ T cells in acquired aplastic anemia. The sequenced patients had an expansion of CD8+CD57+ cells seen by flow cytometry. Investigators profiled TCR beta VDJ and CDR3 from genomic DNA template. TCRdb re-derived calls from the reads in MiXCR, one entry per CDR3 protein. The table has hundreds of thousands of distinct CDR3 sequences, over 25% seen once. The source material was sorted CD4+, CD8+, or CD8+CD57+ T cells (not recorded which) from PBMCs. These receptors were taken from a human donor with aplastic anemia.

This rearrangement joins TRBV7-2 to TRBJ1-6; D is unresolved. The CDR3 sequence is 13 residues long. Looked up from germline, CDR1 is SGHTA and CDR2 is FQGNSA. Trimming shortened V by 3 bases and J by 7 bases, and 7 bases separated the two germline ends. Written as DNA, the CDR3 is TGTGCCAGCAGCTTGAACAGAAATTCACCCCTCCACTTT. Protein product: CASSLNRNSPLHF.

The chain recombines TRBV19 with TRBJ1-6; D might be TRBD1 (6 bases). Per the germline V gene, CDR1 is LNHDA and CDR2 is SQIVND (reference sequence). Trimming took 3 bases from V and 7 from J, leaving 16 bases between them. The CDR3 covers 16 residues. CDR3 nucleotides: TGTGCCAGTAGTATCAGGGTAGGGGGGCAGAATTCACCCCTCCACTTT. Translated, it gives CASSIRVGGQNSPLHF.

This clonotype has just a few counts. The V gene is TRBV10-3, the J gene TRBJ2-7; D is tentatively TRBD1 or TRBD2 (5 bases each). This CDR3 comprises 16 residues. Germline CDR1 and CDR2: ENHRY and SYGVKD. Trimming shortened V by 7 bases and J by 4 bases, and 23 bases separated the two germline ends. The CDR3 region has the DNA TGTGCCATCATTCCCGGGGCGCCTAGATTTTTTTACGAGCAGTACTTC. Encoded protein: CAIIPGAPRFFYEQYF.

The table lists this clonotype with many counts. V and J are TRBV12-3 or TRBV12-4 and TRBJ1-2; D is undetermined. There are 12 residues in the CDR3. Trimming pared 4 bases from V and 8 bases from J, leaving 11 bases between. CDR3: CASSSTIYGYTF. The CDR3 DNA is TGTGCCAGCAGTTCCACGATTTACGGCTACACCTTC.

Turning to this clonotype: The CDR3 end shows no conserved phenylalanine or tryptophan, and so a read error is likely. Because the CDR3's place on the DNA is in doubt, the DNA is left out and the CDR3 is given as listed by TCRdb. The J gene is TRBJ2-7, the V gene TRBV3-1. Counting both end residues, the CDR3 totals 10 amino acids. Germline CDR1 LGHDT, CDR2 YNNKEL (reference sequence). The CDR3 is CASSQDFMVL.

The CDR3 spells CASRTIRNTEAFF. The CDR3 nucleotides read TGTGCCAGCAGGACAATACGGAACACTGAAGCTTTCTTT. The chain couples TRBV11-2 to TRBJ1-1, with no clear D. The CDR3 is made up of 13 amino acids. Deletions cut 6 bases from V and 1 base from J, with 9 bases between. Germline V CDR1 and CDR2: SGHAT, FQNNGV.

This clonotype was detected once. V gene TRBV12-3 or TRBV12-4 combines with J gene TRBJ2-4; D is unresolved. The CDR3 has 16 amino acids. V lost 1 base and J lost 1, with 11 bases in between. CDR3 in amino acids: CASSLVGVGAKNIQYF. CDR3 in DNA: TGTGCCAGCAGTTTAGTTGGGGTAGGGGCCAAAAACATTCAGTACTTC.

The DNA of the CDR3 is TGTGCCAGCAGCGTACGACAGCTGGGATCCTATGGCTACACCTTC. Translation: CASSVRQLGSYGYTF. The chain joins TRBV9 to TRBJ1-2, with D possibly being TRBD1 (5 bases). The germline V gene has CDR1 SGDLS and CDR2 YYNGEE. V lost 1 base to trimming and J lost 4 bases, with 14 bases between them. This CDR3 region has 15 residues.

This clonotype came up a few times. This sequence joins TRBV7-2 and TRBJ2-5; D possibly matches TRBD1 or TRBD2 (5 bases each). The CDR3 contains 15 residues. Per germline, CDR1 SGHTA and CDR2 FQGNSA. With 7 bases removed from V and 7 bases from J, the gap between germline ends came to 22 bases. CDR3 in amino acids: CASIDRQTPRGTQYF. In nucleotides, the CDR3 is TGTGCCAGCATCGACCGACAGACACCTCGGGGGACCCAGTACTTC.

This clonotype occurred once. The CDR3 loop reads CASSIDRGPGYGYTF. The CDR3 DNA follows: TGTGCCAGTAGTATAGATCGTGGGCCGGGGTATGGCTACACCTTC. The chain has TRBV10-3 and TRBJ1-2; D gene uncertain. The germline V gene has CDR1 ENHRY and CDR2 SYGVKD. This CDR3 spans 15 amino acids. V was cut by 10 bases and J by 5 bases, with 23 bases left in between.

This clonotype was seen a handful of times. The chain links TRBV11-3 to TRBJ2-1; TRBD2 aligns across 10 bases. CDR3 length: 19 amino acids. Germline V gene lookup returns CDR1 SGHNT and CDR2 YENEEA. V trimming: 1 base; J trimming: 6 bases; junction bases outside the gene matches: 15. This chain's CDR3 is CASSLVYPSGSTVSNEQFF. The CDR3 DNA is TGTGCCAGCAGCTTAGTCTATCCTAGCGGGAGTACGGTATCCAATGAGCAGTTCTTC.

CDR3 sequence reads: CASRPTSGSREQYF. The DNA for the CDR3 is TGTGCCAGCAGGCCGACTAGCGGGAGTCGCGAGCAGTACTTC. This chain joins TRBV12-3 or TRBV12-4 and TRBJ2-7; 12 bases are a match to TRBD2. V trimming: 6 bases; J trimming: 6 bases; junction bases outside the gene matches: 6. The CDR3 has 14 amino acids.

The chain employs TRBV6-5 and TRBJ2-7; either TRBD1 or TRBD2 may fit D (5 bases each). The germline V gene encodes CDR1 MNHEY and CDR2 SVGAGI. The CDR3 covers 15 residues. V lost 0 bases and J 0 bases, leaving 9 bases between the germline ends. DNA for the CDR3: TGTGCCAGCAGTTACTCGTACGGGGCCTCCTACGAGCAGTACTTC. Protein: CASSYSYGASYEQYF.

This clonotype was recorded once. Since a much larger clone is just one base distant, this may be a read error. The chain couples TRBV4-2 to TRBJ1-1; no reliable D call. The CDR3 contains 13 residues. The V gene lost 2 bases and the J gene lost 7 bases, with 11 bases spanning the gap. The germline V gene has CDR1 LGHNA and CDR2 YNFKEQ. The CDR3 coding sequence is TGTGCCAGCAGCCAACAGGAGGTGGATGAAGCTTTCTTT. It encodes CASSQQEVDEAFF.

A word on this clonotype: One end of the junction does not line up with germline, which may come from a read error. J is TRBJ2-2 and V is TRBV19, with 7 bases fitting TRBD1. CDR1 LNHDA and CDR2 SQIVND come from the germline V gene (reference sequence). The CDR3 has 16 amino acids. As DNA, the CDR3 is TGTGCCAGTAGTACCAGGGGGAGTACGAACACCGGGGAGCTGCTTTTT. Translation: CASSTRGSTNTGELLF.

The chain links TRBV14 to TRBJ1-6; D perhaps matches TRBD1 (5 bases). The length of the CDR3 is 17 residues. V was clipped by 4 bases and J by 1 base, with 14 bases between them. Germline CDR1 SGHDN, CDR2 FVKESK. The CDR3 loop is CASSRRGLGSYNSPLHF. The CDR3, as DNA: TGTGCCAGCAGCCGGAGGGGTTTGGGGTCCTATAATTCACCCCTCCACTTT.